The 30 T cell receptor beta chains reported below all come from one sample, sequenced in a study of blood T cell repertoires in COVID-19. This table comes from immunoSEQ multiplex PCR, and its TCRdb copy is limited to in-frame clones, with some not included. The table shows approximately 230,000 clones, with around nine tenths occurring only once. The specimen sequenced was peripheral blood. The receptor source for this set is a man aged 18 to 29 with active or convalescent COVID-19.

The chain combines TRBV28 with TRBJ2-7; TRBD2 aligns across 8 bases. The CDR3 sequence is 14 residues long. V shed 10 bases, J shed 6 bases, and the junction held 14 bases outside the gene matches. Germline CDR1 is MDHEN and CDR2 is SYDVKM. CDR3 DNA sequence: TGTGCCACGATTACCCAGGGGCGGGGGGTCGAGCAGTACTTC. Its translation is CATITQGRGVEQYF.

The gene calls are TRBV11-2 and TRBJ1-1; D is possibly TRBD1 (5 bases). V was trimmed by 1 base and J by 5 bases, leaving 14 bases between them. The CDR3 is made up of 15 amino acids. Germline V gene sequence: CDR1 SGHAT, CDR2 FQNNGV. CDR3 nucleotide sequence: TGTGCCAGCAGCTTAGCGGGGGGGTTAAGGACTGAAGCTTTCTTT. Its protein is CASSLAGGLRTEAFF.

As DNA, the CDR3 is TGCGCCAGCAGCTCCCGGACAGGGACCGAAGAGACCCAGTACTTC. It is translated as CASSSRTGTEETQYF. The chain uses TRBV5-1 and TRBJ2-5; 8 nucleotides line up with TRBD1. Per germline, CDR1 SGHRS and CDR2 YFSETQ. V trimming: 3 bases; J trimming: 3 bases; junction bases outside the gene matches: 7. This CDR3 contains 15 residues.

This chain links TRBV28 with TRBJ2-1; 7 bases map to TRBD2. Germline V lookup: CDR1 MDHEN, CDR2 SYDVKM. V gave up 0 bases and J gave up 4 bases; unmatched junction bases: 12. The CDR3 sequence is 18 residues long. For the CDR3, the DNA is TGTGCCAGCAGTTTATGGGTTTGGGCGGGAGAACATTACAATGAGCAGTTCTTC. Encoded protein: CASSLWVWAGEHYNEQFF.

The J gene is TRBJ2-1, the V gene TRBV6-4, with D unclear. V lost 5 bases to trimming and J lost 0 bases, with 11 bases between them. Germline CDR1 MRHNA, CDR2 SNTAGT. The CDR3 is 15 residues long. The CDR3 region has the DNA TGTGCCAGCAGTCCGACACTTACCTCCTACAATGAGCAGTTCTTC. Its protein is CASSPTLTSYNEQFF.

This clone was found a few times. The chain couples TRBV3-1 (or the pseudogene TRBV3-2) to TRBJ2-2, with TRBD1 identical over 9 bases. V lost 4 bases to trimming and J lost 5 bases; unmatched junction nucleotides: 5. The CDR3 is 15 amino acids. CDR1 and CDR2 from the germline V gene are LGHDT and YNNKEL (reference sequence). In DNA, the CDR3 is TGTGCCAGCAGCCCCCACAGGGGGCAAACCGGGGAGCTGTTTTTT. It encodes CASSPHRGQTGELFF.

In this sample, this clone turned up once. The chain links TRBV4-1 to TRBJ2-2; D is uncertain. The CDR3 covers 14 residues. Trimming shortened V by 0 bases and J by 1 base, and 3 bases separated the two germline ends. CDR1 and CDR2 from the germline V gene are MGHRA and YSYEKL. Written as DNA, the CDR3 is TGCGCCAGCAGCCAAGATCAGAACACCGGGGAGCTGTTTTTT. Protein: CASSQDQNTGELFF.

The chain employs TRBV5-4 and TRBJ2-7; 12 bases map to TRBD2. V lost 3 bases and J lost 1; bases outside the gene matches: 5. The CDR3 has 16 amino acids. Germline V lookup: CDR1 SGHNT, CDR2 YYREEE (reference sequence). CDR3 protein: CASSSGLAGPSYEQYF. Here the CDR3 DNA reads TGTGCCAGCAGCTCCGGACTAGCGGGACCTTCCTACGAGCAGTACTTC.

This sequence joins TRBV20-1 and TRBJ2-1; TRBD2 matches at 8 bases. This CDR3 is built from 14 residues. With V trimmed by 3 bases and J by 7 bases, 8 bases remained unmatched. The germline gives CDR1 DFQATT, CDR2 SNEGSKA (reference sequence). The CDR3 loop reads CSASPASGLNEQFF. CDR3 DNA: TGCAGTGCTAGTCCGGCTAGCGGGTTAAATGAGCAGTTCTTC.

V and J are TRBV28 and TRBJ1-5, with D perhaps matching TRBD1 (5 bases). The CDR3 loop spans 15 amino acids. V was clipped by 6 bases and J by 5 bases, with 17 bases between them. Germline V lookup: CDR1 MDHEN, CDR2 SYDVKM. The CDR3 DNA reads as TGTGCCAGCAGGCCCCCCGGGGGGACCTATCAGCCCCAGCATTTT. Its protein product is CASRPPGGTYQPQHF.

The chain is built from TRBV7-9 and TRBJ2-3, with unresolved D. In germline, CDR1 is SEHNR, CDR2 FQNEAQ (reference sequence). V lost 7 bases and J lost 8, with 19 bases in between. This CDR3 is 14 amino acids long. The CDR3 loop reads CASIPLVSPGTQYF. The CDR3 nucleotides read TGTGCCAGCATCCCCTTAGTATCCCCGGGTACGCAGTATTTT.

J is TRBJ2-3 and V is TRBV6-4, with 8 bases identical to TRBD2. This CDR3 spans 15 amino acids. The J segment lost 3 bases and the V segment lost 4 bases, leaving 6 bases of the junction unmatched. Germline V gene data show CDR1 as MRHNA and CDR2 as SNTAGT. The CDR3 loop is CASSARSGSTDTQYF. CDR3 bases: TGTGCCAGCAGTGCCCGGAGCGGGAGTACAGATACGCAGTATTTT.

The chain combines TRBV9 with TRBJ2-1, with a tentative D call TRBD2 (6 bases). Germline loops: CDR1 SGDLS, CDR2 YYNGEE. With 2 bases removed from V and 7 bases from J, the gap between germline ends came to 16 bases. The CDR3 is made up of 15 amino acids. CDR3 sequence: CASSVLGGGGNEQFF. The DNA for the CDR3 is TGTGCCAGCAGCGTCTTGGGGGGAGGCGGAAATGAGCAGTTCTTC. The whole variable domain, filled in from reference TRBV9 and TRBJ2-1, reads DSGVTQTPKHLITATGQRVTLRCSPRSGDLSVYWYQQSLDQGLQFLIQYYNGEERAKGNILERFSAQQFPDLHSELNLSSLELGDSALYFCASSVLGGGGNEQFFGPGTRLTVL.

This clone was seen a few times. The rearrangement links TRBV19 to TRBJ1-2, with D possibly TRBD1 on 6 matching bases. With 5 bases removed from V and 8 bases from J, the gap between germline ends came to 12 bases. The CDR3 runs to 12 residues. The germline gives CDR1 LNHDA, CDR2 SQIVND (reference sequence). In DNA, the CDR3 is TGTGCCAGTAGTTCGCCAGGGGACGGCTACACCTTC. It codes for CASSSPGDGYTF.

CDR3: CASSPGLGGYTF. The CDR3 DNA follows: TGTGCCAGCAGTCCCGGACTGGGGGGCTACACCTTC. The V and J genes are TRBV27 and TRBJ1-2; D is unclear. CDR3 length equals 12 residues. Germline CDR1 is MNHEY and CDR2 is SMNVEV (reference sequence). The V gene lost 5 bases and the J gene lost 8 bases, with 12 bases spanning the gap.

The chain links TRBV6-2 or TRBV6-3 to TRBJ1-1; 8 bases line up with TRBD1. The CDR3 is made up of 17 amino acids. The germline CDR1 and CDR2 sequences are MNHEY and SVGEGT. J was trimmed by 5 bases and V by 0 bases; bases with no gene match: 11. Here the CDR3 reads CASSYSPYGQGLTEAFF. Written as DNA, the CDR3 is TGTGCCAGCAGTTACTCCCCTTATGGACAGGGATTAACTGAAGCTTTCTTT.

The rearrangement joins TRBV7-2 to TRBJ2-7; 7 bases line up with TRBD1. Germline values: CDR1 SGHTA, CDR2 FQGNSA. With 2 bases clipped from V and 6 bases from J, the junction kept 7 bases outside the gene matches. The CDR3 has 14 residues. This chain's CDR3 is CASSLSGQDLEQYF. CDR3 in DNA: TGTGCCAGCAGCTTATCTGGACAGGACCTCGAGCAGTACTTC.

The rearrangement joins TRBV18 to TRBJ2-6, with 8 bases identical to TRBD1. The CDR3 runs 17 residues. Germline assignment: CDR1 KGHSH and CDR2 LQKENI. The junction had 4 bases not matched to a gene; V was cut back by 2 bases and J by 1 base. CDR3 coding DNA: TGTGCCAGCTCACCAATTACAGGGGGGTCTGGGGCCAACGTCCTGACTTTC. This sequence encodes CASSPITGGSGANVLTF. Filled out from reference TRBV18 and TRBJ2-6, the complete variable domain reads NAGVMQNPRHLVRRRGQEARLRCSPMKGHSHVYWYRQLPEEGLKFMVYLQKENIIDESGMPKERFSAEFPKEGPSILRIQQVVRGDSAAYFCASSPITGGSGANVLTFGAGSRLTVL.

The V and J genes are TRBV6-2 or TRBV6-3 and TRBJ1-5; 8 bases match TRBD1. The CDR3 has 15 amino acids. The V and J ends lost 3 bases and 6 bases, in that order; junction bases with no gene match: 7. Germline V lookup: CDR1 MNHEY, CDR2 SVGEGT. The chain's CDR3 is CASSYGQGAVQPQHF. DNA of the CDR3: TGTGCCAGCAGTTATGGGCAGGGGGCGGTTCAGCCCCAGCATTTT.

The V and J genes are TRBV15 and TRBJ2-7; D is possibly TRBD2 (6 bases). The CDR3 runs to 15 residues. The V gene's germline CDR1 is LNHNV and CDR2 YYDKDF (reference sequence). V shed 3 bases and J shed 5 bases, with 17 bases lying between them. This CDR3 is CATSRASTRGDEQYF. The CDR3 DNA reads TGTGCCACCAGCAGGGCCTCGACACGCGGGGACGAGCAGTACTTC.

This chain connects TRBV30 to TRBJ1-2; no firm D call. CDR3 size: 16 residues. Germline loops: CDR1 GTSNPN, CDR2 SVGIG (reference sequence). The V end lost 2 bases, the J end lost 3 bases, and 19 bases lay between the germline ends. The DNA of the CDR3 is TGTGCCTGGAGTTCCCCCGGCCTTGGGGAGCACTATGGCTACACCTTC. As protein: CAWSSPGLGEHYGYTF. Filled out from reference TRBV30 and TRBJ1-2, the complete variable domain reads SQTIHQWPATLVQPVGSPLSLECTVEGTSNPNLYWYRQAAGRGLQLLFYSVGIGQISSEVPQNLSASRPQDRQFILSSKKLLLSDSGFYLCAWSSPGLGEHYGYTFGSGTRLTVV.

The rearrangement links TRBV29-1 to TRBJ1-2; D is undetermined. The germline CDR1 and CDR2 sequences are SQVTM and ANQGSEA. Trimming cost V 1 base and J 2 bases, with 8 bases left between them. The CDR3 extends over 13 amino acids. CDR3: CSVEGTGNYGYTF. CDR3 in DNA: TGCAGCGTTGAAGGTACCGGGAACTATGGCTACACCTTC.

J is TRBJ2-7 and V is TRBV5-1; a possible D gene is TRBD2 (6 bases). Germline CDR1 SGHRS, CDR2 YFSETQ. V shed 2 bases and J shed 0 bases, with 15 bases lying between them. The CDR3 totals 16 residues. The CDR3 bases are TGCGCCAGCAGCTTTCTCGGGCTAGCGAGCTCCTACGAGCAGTACTTC. This gives the protein CASSFLGLASSYEQYF.

The gene calls are TRBV27 and TRBJ2-5; 8 bases align to TRBD1. The CDR3 covers 13 residues. Germline trimming cut 5 bases from V and 4 bases from J; bases unmatched to any gene: 3. Looked up from germline, CDR1 is MNHEY and CDR2 is SMNVEV (reference sequence). The CDR3 nucleotides read TGTGCCAGCAGTCGACAGGGGATAGAGACCCAGTACTTC. Its protein is CASSRQGIETQYF.

The rearrangement uses TRBV19 and TRBJ1-1, with a tentative D call TRBD1 (6 bases). CDR1 and CDR2 from the germline V gene are LNHDA and SQIVND (reference sequence). Trimming pared 3 bases from V and 1 base from J, leaving 6 bases between. The CDR3 is 13 residues long. In DNA form, the CDR3 reads TGTGCCAGTAGTATGACAGGGAACACTGAAGCTTTCTTT. Residues: CASSMTGNTEAFF.

V is TRBV27 and J is TRBJ2-7; 9 bases map to TRBD1. J gave up 2 bases and V 6 bases, and 8 bases lay outside the gene matches. This CDR3 has 15 residues. Germline assignment: CDR1 MNHEY and CDR2 SMNVEV (reference sequence). For the CDR3, the DNA is TGTGCCAGCAGCCGCTCCCGGGACAGGGCCTACGAGCAGTACTTC. Translation: CASSRSRDRAYEQYF.

This chain joins TRBV7-3 and TRBJ1-1, with D possibly being TRBD1 (5 bases). The CDR3 spans 15 residues. The V end lost 8 bases, the J end lost 2 bases, and 18 bases lay between the germline ends. The germline V gene has CDR1 SGHTA and CDR2 FQGTGA. For the CDR3, the DNA is TGTGCCAGCCAAAAGGAGGGGAGGACTAACACTGAAGCTTTCTTT. It is translated as CASQKEGRTNTEAFF.

The chain has TRBV7-2 and TRBJ2-5, with 7 bases that match TRBD2. CDR3 length equals 14 residues. Trimming cost V 1 base and J 3 bases; bases outside gene matches: 2. Germline V gives CDR1 SGHTA, CDR2 FQGNSA. The CDR3 nucleotides are TGTGCCAGCAGCTTAGACGCGGGGGAAGAGACCCAGTACTTC. Translating it yields CASSLDAGEETQYF.

As DNA, the CDR3 is TGTGCCAGCAGCCCCGGACTAGCGGGAGATTGGAGTACAGATACGCAGTATTTT. It translates to CASSPGLAGDWSTDTQYF. The chain employs TRBV5-4 and TRBJ2-3, with 13 bases lining up with TRBD2. V shed 4 bases, J shed 3 bases, and the junction held 11 bases outside the gene matches. Germline CDR1 and CDR2: SGHNT and YYREEE (reference sequence). The CDR3 length is 18 residues.

The chain links TRBV19 to TRBJ2-7, with D maybe TRBD1 (6 bases). The CDR3 runs to 12 residues. V was cut by 5 bases and J by 7 bases, with 12 bases left in between. Germline V gene data show CDR1 as LNHDA and CDR2 as SQIVND (reference sequence). The CDR3 region has the DNA TGTGCCAGTAGTGCACAGGGTAATGAGCAGTACTTC. Translating it yields CASSAQGNEQYF.